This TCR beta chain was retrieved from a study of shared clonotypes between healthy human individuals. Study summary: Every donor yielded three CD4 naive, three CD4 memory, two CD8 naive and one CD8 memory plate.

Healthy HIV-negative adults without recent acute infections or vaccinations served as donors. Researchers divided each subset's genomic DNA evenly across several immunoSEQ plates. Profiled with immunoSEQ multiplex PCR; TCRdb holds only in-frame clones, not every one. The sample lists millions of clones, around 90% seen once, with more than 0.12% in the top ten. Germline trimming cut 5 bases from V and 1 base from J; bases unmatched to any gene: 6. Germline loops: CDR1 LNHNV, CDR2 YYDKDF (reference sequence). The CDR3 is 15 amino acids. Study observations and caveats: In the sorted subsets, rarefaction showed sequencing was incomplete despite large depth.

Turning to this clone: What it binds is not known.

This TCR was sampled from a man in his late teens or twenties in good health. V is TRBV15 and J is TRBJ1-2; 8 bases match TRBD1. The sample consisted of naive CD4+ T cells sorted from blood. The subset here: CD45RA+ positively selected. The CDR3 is CATSPGTGFNYGYTF. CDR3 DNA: TGTGCCACCAGCCCCGGGACAGGATTTAACTATGGCTACACCTTC.